Sequencing of this T cell receptor beta chain was carried out in a study of post-analysis software for immune sequencing data. Study context: Some patients lacked subtype; others had relapsing-remitting, secondary progressive or progressive-relapsing disease.

Built from TCR beta cDNA, the libraries had unique molecular identifiers in them. T cells numbering roughly 0.95 to 10 million gave rise to roughly 0.5 million cDNA molecules. A single record per CDR3 protein comes from TCRdb applying MiXCR to the PCR reads. The sample lists around 710,000 distinct CDR3 sequences; approximately 44% were seen once. As for this clonotype: Its antigen is not identified.

With 2 bases removed from V and 0 bases from J, the gap between germline ends came to 8 bases. Per germline, CDR1 DFQATT and CDR2 SNEGSKA (reference sequence). The CDR3 loop spans 14 amino acids. Study findings and constraints: About 5 TRBV segments were more frequent in patients than controls; TRBV5-6, TRBV5-1 and TRBV20-1 belonged to this group.

J is TRBJ2-1 and V is TRBV20-1; D may be TRBD1 (6 bases). The material sequenced was blood. This sequence was found in a girl aged 10-17 years with multiple sclerosis. The CDR3 sequence: CSARTGISYNEQFF. CDR3 nucleotides: TGCAGTGCTAGAACAGGGATCTCCTACAATGAGCAGTTCTTC.